Shown below are 32 T cell receptor beta chains from a single sample sequenced in a study of T cells in Graves' hyperthyroidism and ophthalmopathy. Authors of the study amplified TCR beta CDR3 regions from RNA transcripts. The HTBI set primed first-round TCR CDR3 RT-PCR. One entry per CDR3 protein, called by TCRdb with MiXCR from the multiplex PCR reads. Of about 480,000 distinct CDR3 sequences listed, less than 25% were seen once; the top ten hold roughly 49%. The sample comprised blood. The receptor source for this set is a woman aged 70-85 years with Graves' ophthalmopathy.

This chain joins TRBV6-5 and TRBJ2-7; 7 bases line up with TRBD1. Germline CDR1 reads MNHEY; CDR2 reads SVGAGI. This CDR3 spans 12 amino acids. Trimming at V came to 2 bases and at J to 6 bases, leaving 1 base not matched to a gene. CDR3 coding DNA: TGTGCCAGCAGTTACCGGACAGGCGAGCAGTACTTC. It encodes CASSYRTGEQYF.

This clonotype has at least ten counts. The chain joins TRBV6-2 or TRBV6-3 to TRBJ1-1, with TRBD1 as a possible D gene (5 bases). Trimming took off 0 bases at V and 0 bases at J, with 5 bases between the two ends. The CDR3 runs 14 residues. CDR1 and CDR2 from the germline V gene are MNHEY and SVGEGT. In DNA form, the CDR3 reads TGTGCCAGCAGTTACTCGGGGGTGAACACTGAAGCTTTCTTT. Translation gives CASSYSGVNTEAFF.

This clonotype was seen at least ten times. The chain joins TRBV2 to TRBJ2-1; 11 nucleotides align to TRBD2. V lost 6 bases to trimming and J lost 6 bases; unmatched junction nucleotides: 7. Per the germline V gene, CDR1 is SNHLY and CDR2 is FYNNEI. CDR3 length: 15 amino acids. CDR3 region: CASRNLAGGSNEQFF. CDR3 sequence (DNA): TGTGCCAGCAGGAACCTAGCGGGAGGCTCCAATGAGCAGTTCTTC. The full variable domain, rest sourced from reference TRBV2 and TRBJ2-1, is EPEVTQTPSHQVTQMGQEVILRCVPISNHLYFYWYRQILGQKVEFLVSFYNNEISEKSEIFDDQFSVERPDGSNFTLKIRSTKLEDSAMYFCASRNLAGGSNEQFFGPGTRLTVL.

This clonotype was observed a few times. The chain links TRBV6-2 or TRBV6-3 to TRBJ2-7, with TRBD1 identical over 9 bases. Per germline, CDR1 MNHEY and CDR2 SVGEGT. This CDR3 is 16 amino acids long. After removal of 0 bases from V and 3 bases from J, the junction contained 6 bases not matched to a gene. CDR3 DNA sequence: TGTGCCAGCAGTTACTCTCCGGCGGACAGGGGCTACGAGCAGTACTTC. As protein: CASSYSPADRGYEQYF.

This clonotype has at least ten counts. The chain is built from TRBV6-2 or TRBV6-3 and TRBJ1-1; TRBD1 aligns across 8 bases. Trimming cost V 4 bases and J 6 bases; bases outside gene matches: 1. This CDR3 is built from 12 residues. Per the germline V gene, CDR1 is MNHEY and CDR2 is SVGEGT. The CDR3 DNA reads as TGTGCCAGCAGTTGGACAGGGTCTGAAGCTTTCTTT. Protein sequence: CASSWTGSEAFF.

V and J are TRBV19 and TRBJ2-4; possibly TRBD2 for D (5 bases). V was pared by 7 bases and J by 6 bases, with 16 bases between. CDR3 length: 14 amino acids. CDR1 and CDR2 (germline): LNHDA, SQIVND (reference sequence). This CDR3 reads CASNPSGFGNIQYF. CDR3 sequence (DNA): TGTGCCAGTAACCCCTCGGGGTTTGGAAACATTCAGTACTTC.

This clonotype was seen only a few times. The rearrangement joins TRBV6-2 or TRBV6-3 to TRBJ2-3; TRBD2 matches 9 bases. V lost 0 bases and J lost 0; bases outside the gene matches: 7. Germline assignment: CDR1 MNHEY and CDR2 SVGEGT. CDR3 length: 18 amino acids. This chain's CDR3 is CASSYSMISGSSTDTQYF. CDR3 nucleotide sequence: TGTGCCAGCAGTTACTCGATGATTAGCGGGAGCAGCACAGATACGCAGTATTTT.

This clonotype was observed at least ten times. The chain is built from TRBV29-1 and TRBJ2-7; TRBD2 matches 9 bases. Germline CDR1 and CDR2: SQVTM and ANQGSEA. This CDR3 contains 13 residues. The ends lost 2 bases at V and 7 bases at J; junction bases unmatched: 6. The CDR3 protein is CSVESGGSREQYF. For the CDR3, the DNA is TGCAGCGTTGAAAGCGGGGGGTCCAGAGAGCAGTACTTC.

The chain employs TRBV9 and TRBJ2-3; unclear D gene. Germline CDR1 reads SGDLS; CDR2 reads YYNGEE. Trimming cost V 0 bases and J 3 bases, with 5 bases left between them. CDR3 length equals 13 residues. CDR3 loop: CASSVALTDTQYF. CDR3 DNA sequence: TGTGCCAGCAGCGTAGCATTGACAGATACGCAGTATTTT.

This clonotype was recorded only once. The rearrangement uses TRBV6-1 and TRBJ2-5, with D perhaps matching TRBD2 (6 bases). The CDR3 has 13 residues. V lost 6 bases to trimming and J lost 4 bases, with 12 bases between them. Germline CDR1 MNHNS, CDR2 SASEGT. CDR3 region: CASSWRAGETQYF. Here the CDR3 DNA reads TGTGCCAGCAGCTGGAGAGCGGGAGAGACCCAGTACTTC.

CDR3 sequence reads: CSVLPRDRAPYEQYF. CDR3 DNA: TGCAGCGTCTTGCCCCGGGACAGGGCACCCTACGAGCAGTACTTC. The rearrangement links TRBV29-1 to TRBJ2-7; 9 nucleotides align to TRBD1. J gave up 2 bases and V 6 bases, and 11 bases lay outside the gene matches. Germline CDR1 reads SQVTM; CDR2 reads ANQGSEA. The CDR3 has 15 residues.

The CDR3 reads CSAGGGRTQYF. As DNA, the CDR3 is TGCAGTGCAGGGGGGGGAAGGACGCAGTATTTT. This chain joins TRBV20-1 and TRBJ2-3, with D perhaps matching TRBD2 (7 bases). This CDR3 spans 11 amino acids. Germline CDR1 is DFQATT and CDR2 is SNEGSKA (reference sequence). With 6 bases removed from V and 9 bases from J, the gap between germline ends came to 13 bases.

This clonotype was seen more than once but under ten times. This chain joins TRBV4-2 and TRBJ2-7, with D possibly being TRBD1 (6 bases). With 3 bases removed from V and 3 bases from J, the gap between germline ends came to 9 bases. There are 13 residues in the CDR3. The V gene's germline CDR1 is LGHNA and CDR2 YNFKEQ. This chain's CDR3 is CASSHRDNYEQYF. Here the CDR3 DNA reads TGTGCCAGCAGCCACCGGGACAACTACGAGCAGTACTTC.

This clonotype was counted ten times or more. This CDR3 is CASSEAGSSTTFF. The CDR3 nucleotides are TGTGCCAGCAGTGAAGCGGGCTCAAGCACGACTTTCTTT. This sequence joins TRBV2 and TRBJ1-1; no clear D gene. CDR3 length: 13 residues. Trimming pared 0 bases from V and 12 bases from J, leaving 14 bases between. Germline V gene sequence: CDR1 SNHLY, CDR2 FYNNEI.

This clonotype was found many times. The V call is TRBV12-3 or TRBV12-4, the J call TRBJ2-3; D is unclear. The CDR3 is 13 residues long. V dropped 6 bases and J dropped 2 bases, with 9 bases sitting between them. The DNA of the CDR3 is TGTGCCAGCAGACCTTATGTCACAGATACGCAGTATTTT. This gives the protein CASRPYVTDTQYF.

This clonotype appeared many times. The rearrangement links TRBV12-3 or TRBV12-4 to TRBJ1-2; TRBD1 aligns across 7 bases. V shed 3 bases, J shed 3 bases, and the junction held 4 bases outside the gene matches. This CDR3 is 14 amino acids long. The CDR3 loop is CASSLGQPDYGYTF. The CDR3 nucleotides read TGTGCCAGCAGTTTGGGACAGCCAGACTATGGCTACACCTTC.

This clonotype was counted ten times or more. The chain employs TRBV12-3 or TRBV12-4 and TRBJ1-5; D gene unclear. V lost 2 bases, J lost 0 bases, and 8 bases lay in between. CDR3 length equals 15 residues. In DNA form, the CDR3 reads TGTGCCAGCAGTTTACCGGGAGCTAGCAATCAGCCCCAGCATTTT. This codes for CASSLPGASNQPQHF.

This clonotype was recorded at least ten times. This chain connects TRBV28 to TRBJ1-3; no clear D gene. The CDR3 is 15 residues long. Between the trimmed V and J ends, which lost 6 bases and 0 bases, there was a span of 12 bases. In germline, CDR1 is MDHEN, CDR2 SYDVKM. Here the CDR3 reads CASRSTAASGNTIYF. In nucleotides, the CDR3 is TGTGCCAGCAGGTCTACAGCAGCCTCTGGAAACACCATATATTTT.

This clonotype came up many times. This chain uses TRBV6-1 with TRBJ1-1; a possible D gene is TRBD1 (6 bases). Per the germline V gene, CDR1 is MNHNS and CDR2 is SASEGT. This CDR3 contains 14 residues. The V and J ends lost 6 bases and 8 bases respectively, with 19 bases between them. The CDR3 coding sequence is TGTGCCAGCAGAAACAGGGCCCTGAGCCTCGAAGCTTTCTTT. Amino acid sequence: CASRNRALSLEAFF.

In its sample, this clonotype was seen many times. The chain recombines TRBV28 with TRBJ2-1; possibly TRBD2 for D (6 bases). V was pared by 4 bases and J by 0 bases, with 10 bases between. This CDR3 is 15 amino acids long. The germline V gene encodes CDR1 MDHEN and CDR2 SYDVKM. The CDR3 sequence is CASSSGGVSYNEQFF. The DNA of the CDR3 is TGTGCCAGCAGTTCAGGCGGGGTCTCCTACAATGAGCAGTTCTTC.

The chain is built from TRBV18 and TRBJ1-2; no definite D call. Trimming took off 2 bases at V and 4 bases at J, with 5 bases between the two ends. The CDR3 covers 12 residues. Germline CDR1 reads KGHSH; CDR2 reads LQKENI. The CDR3 DNA reads TGTGCCAGCTCACCAGGGATCTATGGCTACACCTTC. It specifies CASSPGIYGYTF.

V gene TRBV12-5 combines with J gene TRBJ1-2; maybe TRBD1 (5 bases). The CDR3 is 16 residues long. Germline lookup yields CDR1 LGHNT and CDR2 FRNRAP. V lost 6 bases to trimming and J lost 2 bases, with 19 bases between them. The CDR3 loop is CASGGLSSRLNYGYTF. The DNA of the CDR3 is TGTGCTAGTGGGGGACTTTCATCCCGACTAAACTATGGCTACACCTTC. The full variable domain, in which reference TRBV12-5 and TRBJ1-2 provide the parts outside the CDR3, is DARVTQTPRHKVTEMGQEVTMRCQPILGHNTVFWYRQTMMQGLELLAYFRNRAPLDDSGMPKDRFSAEMPDATLATLKIQPSEPRDSAVYFCASGGLSSRLNYGYTFGSGTRLTVV.

This clonotype came up many times. The chain recombines TRBV6-1 with TRBJ2-2, with TRBD1 as a possible D gene (6 bases). V was trimmed by 5 bases and J by 4 bases, leaving 17 bases between them. The germline CDR1 and CDR2 sequences are MNHNS and SASEGT. The CDR3 consists of 16 residues. In DNA, the CDR3 is TGTGCCAGCAGTTTTTTCAGGGGAATGAGCACCGGGGAGCTGTTTTTT. This encodes CASSFFRGMSTGELFF.

This clonotype was recorded at least ten times. V usage is TRBV28 and J usage is TRBJ2-5; 7 bases line up with TRBD2. V was clipped by 3 bases and J by 8 bases; unmatched bases: 6. The germline V gene encodes CDR1 MDHEN and CDR2 SYDVKM. This CDR3 is 13 amino acids long. CDR3 nucleotide sequence: TGTGCCAGCAGTTTTACCCTAGCGGCCACCCAGTACTTC. Translation gives CASSFTLAATQYF.

This clonotype turned up a few times. This chain connects TRBV20-1 to TRBJ2-3; 9 positions agree with TRBD2. The V gene end was trimmed by 3 bases and the J gene end by 4 bases; junction bases not matched to a gene: 5. Per the germline V gene, CDR1 is DFQATT and CDR2 is SNEGSKA (reference sequence). The CDR3 is made up of 14 amino acids. This CDR3 reads CSASSGSWSDTQYF. The CDR3 DNA sequence: TGCAGTGCTAGTAGCGGGAGTTGGTCAGATACGCAGTATTTT.

The chain is built from TRBV30 and TRBJ1-5; D remains ambiguous. Germline assignment: CDR1 GTSNPN and CDR2 SVGIG (reference sequence). The CDR3 spans 12 residues. V dropped 1 base and J dropped 1 base, with 2 bases sitting between them. For the CDR3, the DNA is TGTGCCTGGAGTGGGAGCAATCAGCCCCAGCATTTT. It is translated as CAWSGSNQPQHF.

This clonotype occurred a few times. The chain combines TRBV10-1 with TRBJ2-1; the match to TRBD2 covers 8 bases. The J segment lost 4 bases and the V segment lost 6 bases, leaving 11 bases of the junction unmatched. Germline V gene sequence: CDR1 WNHNN, CDR2 SYGVQD (reference sequence). The CDR3 covers 16 residues. CDR3 in amino acids: CASSLGGGGGYNEQFF. The CDR3 DNA reads as TGCGCCAGCAGCCTCGGCGGCGGCGGGGGGTACAATGAGCAGTTCTTC.

The chain links TRBV24-1 to TRBJ2-1; the match to TRBD2 covers 10 bases. The CDR3 sequence is 17 residues long. The germline CDR1 and CDR2 sequences are KGHDR and SFDVKD. The V and J ends lost 3 bases and 1 base, in that order; junction bases with no gene match: 5. The CDR3 reads CATSDPNSGRSYNEQFF. In nucleotides, the CDR3 is TGTGCCACCAGTGATCCCAATAGCGGGAGGTCCTACAATGAGCAGTTCTTC.

Only a few counts were recorded for this clonotype. The chain couples TRBV6-2 or TRBV6-3 to TRBJ2-5; a weak D match, TRBD1 (6 bases). The CDR3 totals 15 residues. Germline values: CDR1 MNHEY, CDR2 SVGEGT. V was shortened by 6 bases and J by 7 bases, with 21 bases between the two germline ends. The CDR3, as DNA: TGTGCCAGCAGCCACAGGGAAGGGACCCAATCGACCCAGTACTTC. Protein sequence: CASSHREGTQSTQYF.

This clonotype was recorded a few times. The rearrangement links TRBV6-2 or TRBV6-3 to TRBJ2-2; 8 bases are shared with TRBD2. There are 15 residues in the CDR3. From germline, CDR1 is MNHEY and CDR2 SVGEGT. V was pared by 5 bases and J by 5 bases, with 7 bases of the junction left unmatched. CDR3 protein: CASSNLAGRTGELFF. CDR3 DNA: TGTGCCAGCAGTAACTTAGCGGGACGGACCGGGGAGCTGTTTTTT.

This clonotype was observed a few times. The V gene is TRBV7-2, the J gene TRBJ1-1; D is perhaps TRBD1 (5 bases). V was pared by 4 bases and J by 2 bases, with 14 bases between. This CDR3 is built from 15 residues. Germline lookup yields CDR1 SGHTA and CDR2 FQGNSA. CDR3: CASSSSVTDNTEAFF. DNA of the CDR3: TGTGCCAGCAGCTCGTCCGTGACAGATAACACTGAAGCTTTCTTT.

This clonotype has only a few counts. This chain connects TRBV12-3 or TRBV12-4 to TRBJ2-2; D is unresolved. The CDR3 consists of 15 residues. Trimming took 4 bases from V and 7 from J, leaving 16 bases between them. The CDR3 spells CASSSYIANGGELFF. DNA of the CDR3: TGTGCCAGCAGTTCCTACATAGCCAATGGCGGGGAGCTGTTTTTT.